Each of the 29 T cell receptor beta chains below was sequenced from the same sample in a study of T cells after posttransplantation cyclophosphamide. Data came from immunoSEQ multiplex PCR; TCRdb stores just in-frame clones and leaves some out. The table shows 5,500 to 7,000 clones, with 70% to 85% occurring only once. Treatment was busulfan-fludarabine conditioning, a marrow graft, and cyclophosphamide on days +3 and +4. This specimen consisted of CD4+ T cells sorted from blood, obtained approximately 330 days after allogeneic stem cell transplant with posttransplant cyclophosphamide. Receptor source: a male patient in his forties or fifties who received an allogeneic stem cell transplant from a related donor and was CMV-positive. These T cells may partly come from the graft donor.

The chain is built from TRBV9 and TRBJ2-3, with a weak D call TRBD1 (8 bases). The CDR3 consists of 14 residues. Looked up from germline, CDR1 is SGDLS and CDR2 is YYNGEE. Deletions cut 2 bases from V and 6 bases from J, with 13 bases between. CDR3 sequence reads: CASSVLQGGDTQYF. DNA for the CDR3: TGTGCCAGCAGCGTCCTACAGGGGGGGGATACGCAGTATTTT.

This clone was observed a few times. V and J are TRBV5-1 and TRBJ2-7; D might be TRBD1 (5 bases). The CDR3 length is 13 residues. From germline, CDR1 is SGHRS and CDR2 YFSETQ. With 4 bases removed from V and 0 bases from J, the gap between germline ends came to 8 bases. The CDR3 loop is CASSRRDSYEQYF. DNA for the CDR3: TGCGCCAGCAGCCGCAGGGACTCCTACGAGCAGTACTTC.

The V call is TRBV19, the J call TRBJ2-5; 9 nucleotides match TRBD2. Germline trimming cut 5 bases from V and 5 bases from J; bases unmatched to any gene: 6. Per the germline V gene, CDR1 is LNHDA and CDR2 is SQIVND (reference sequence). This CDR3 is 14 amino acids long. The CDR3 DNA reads TGTGCCAGTAGTGATAGCGGGGGCTCGGAGACCCAGTACTTC. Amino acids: CASSDSGGSETQYF.

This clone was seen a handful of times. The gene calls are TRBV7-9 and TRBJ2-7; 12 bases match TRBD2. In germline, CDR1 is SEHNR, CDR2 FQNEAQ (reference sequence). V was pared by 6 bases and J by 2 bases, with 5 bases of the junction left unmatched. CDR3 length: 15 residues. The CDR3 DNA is TGTGCCAGCAGGTTACTAGCGGGAGGTCCCTACGAGCAGTACTTC. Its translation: CASRLLAGGPYEQYF.

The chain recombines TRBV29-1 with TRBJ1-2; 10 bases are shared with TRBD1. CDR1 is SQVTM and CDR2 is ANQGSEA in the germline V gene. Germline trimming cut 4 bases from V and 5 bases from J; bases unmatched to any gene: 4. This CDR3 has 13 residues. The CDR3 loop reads CSVATGGAYGYTF. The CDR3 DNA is TGCAGCGTTGCGACAGGGGGCGCGTATGGCTACACCTTC.

The CDR3 nucleotides are TGTGCCAGCACCCTGCGAGATACGCAGTATTTT. This sequence encodes CASTLRDTQYF. This chain joins TRBV5-4 and TRBJ2-3; D remains ambiguous. This CDR3 has 11 residues. In germline, CDR1 is SGHNT, CDR2 YYREEE (reference sequence). V was trimmed by 6 bases and J by 5 bases, leaving 7 bases between them.

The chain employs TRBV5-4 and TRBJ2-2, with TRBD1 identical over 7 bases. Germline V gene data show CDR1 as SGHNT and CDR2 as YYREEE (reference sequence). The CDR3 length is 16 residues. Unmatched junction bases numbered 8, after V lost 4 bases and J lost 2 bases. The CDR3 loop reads CASSPELGGNTGELFF. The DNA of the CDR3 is TGTGCCAGCAGCCCCGAGTTAGGGGGCAACACCGGGGAGCTGTTTTTT.

In DNA form, the CDR3 reads TGCGCCAGCAGCGGACAACTAGCGGGGAAGGGCGAGCAGTACTTC. Translating gives CASSGQLAGKGEQYF. The gene calls are TRBV5-1 and TRBJ2-7, with 10 bases that match TRBD2. The CDR3 spans 15 residues. V shed 4 bases, J shed 6 bases, and the junction held 10 bases outside the gene matches. Per germline, CDR1 SGHRS and CDR2 YFSETQ. Combining the CDR3 with reference TRBV5-1 and TRBJ2-7 gives the whole variable domain KAGVTQTPRYLIKTRGQQVTLSCSPISGHRSVSWYQQTPGQGLQFLFEYFSETQRNKGNFPGRFSGRQFSNSRSEMNVSTLELGDSALYLCASSGQLAGKGEQYFGPGTRLTVT.

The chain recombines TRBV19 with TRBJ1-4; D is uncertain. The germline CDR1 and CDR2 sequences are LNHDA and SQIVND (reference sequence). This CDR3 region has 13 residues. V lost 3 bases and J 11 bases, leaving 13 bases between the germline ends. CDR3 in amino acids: CASSMVPTLKLFF. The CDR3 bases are TGTGCCAGTAGTATGGTGCCCACTTTGAAACTGTTTTTT.

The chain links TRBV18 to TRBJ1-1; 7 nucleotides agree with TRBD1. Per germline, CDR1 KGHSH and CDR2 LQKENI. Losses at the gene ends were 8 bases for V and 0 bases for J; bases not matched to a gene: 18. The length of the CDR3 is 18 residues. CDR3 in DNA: TGTGCCAGCCAAGCGACAGGGTCGTCTCCGTCTTTGAACACTGAAGCTTTCTTT. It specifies CASQATGSSPSLNTEAFF.

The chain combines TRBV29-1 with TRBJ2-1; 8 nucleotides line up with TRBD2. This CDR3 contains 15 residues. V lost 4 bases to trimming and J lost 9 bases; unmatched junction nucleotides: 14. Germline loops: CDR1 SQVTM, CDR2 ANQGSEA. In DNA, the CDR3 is TGCAGCGTTGCCCATCCTAGCGGGCCCGGGGGTGAGCAGTTCTTC. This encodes CSVAHPSGPGGEQFF.

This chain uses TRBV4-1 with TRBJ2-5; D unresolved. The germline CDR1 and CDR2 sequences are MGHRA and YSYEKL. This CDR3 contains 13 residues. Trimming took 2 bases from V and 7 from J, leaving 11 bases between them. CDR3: CASSQSGGGTQYF. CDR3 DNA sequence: TGCGCCAGCAGCCAATCCGGTGGCGGGACCCAGTACTTC.

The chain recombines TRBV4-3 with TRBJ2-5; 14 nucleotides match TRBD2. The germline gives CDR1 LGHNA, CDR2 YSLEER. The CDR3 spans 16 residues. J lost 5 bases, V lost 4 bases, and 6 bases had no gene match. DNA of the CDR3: TGCGCCAGCAGCCCGGGACTAGCGGGGGTGGAGGAGACCCAGTACTTC. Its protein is CASSPGLAGVEETQYF.

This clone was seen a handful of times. The CDR3 spells CASGRGGGEKLFF. In DNA, the CDR3 is TGTGCCAGCGGGAGGGGCGGAGGTGAAAAACTGTTTTTT. V and J are TRBV11-2 and TRBJ1-4; the D gene is possibly TRBD1 (5 bases). The V end lost 8 bases, the J end lost 7 bases, and 14 bases lay between the germline ends. Germline CDR1 SGHAT, CDR2 FQNNGV. The CDR3 totals 13 residues.

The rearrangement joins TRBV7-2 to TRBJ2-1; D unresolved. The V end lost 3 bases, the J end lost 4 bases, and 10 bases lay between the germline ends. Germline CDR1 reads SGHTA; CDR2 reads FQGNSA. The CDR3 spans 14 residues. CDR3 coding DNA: TGTGCCAGCAGCTTTCAGGCAGAGTACAATGAGCAGTTCTTC. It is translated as CASSFQAEYNEQFF.

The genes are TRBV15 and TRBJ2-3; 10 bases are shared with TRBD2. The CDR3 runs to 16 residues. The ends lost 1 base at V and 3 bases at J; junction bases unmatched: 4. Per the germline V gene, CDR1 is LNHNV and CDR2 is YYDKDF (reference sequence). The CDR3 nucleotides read TGTGCCACCAGCAGAGGACAACTAGCGGGAACAGATACGCAGTATTTT. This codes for CATSRGQLAGTDTQYF.

The CDR3 loop reads CASSSGQGGPTDTQYF. The DNA for the CDR3 is TGTGCCAGCAGCTCTGGACAGGGCGGACCCACAGATACGCAGTATTTT. V usage is TRBV11-3 and J usage is TRBJ2-3; 8 bases are shared with TRBD1. Germline CDR1 is SGHNT and CDR2 is YENEEA. This CDR3 spans 16 amino acids. Trimming cost V 4 bases and J 2 bases; bases outside gene matches: 8.

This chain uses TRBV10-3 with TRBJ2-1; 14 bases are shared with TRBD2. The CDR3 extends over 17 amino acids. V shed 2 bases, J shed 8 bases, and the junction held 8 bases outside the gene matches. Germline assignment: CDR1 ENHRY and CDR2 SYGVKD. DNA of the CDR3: TGTGCCATCAGTGAGAGACTAGCGGGGGGGCCTATGGATGAGCAGTTCTTC. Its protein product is CAISERLAGGPMDEQFF.

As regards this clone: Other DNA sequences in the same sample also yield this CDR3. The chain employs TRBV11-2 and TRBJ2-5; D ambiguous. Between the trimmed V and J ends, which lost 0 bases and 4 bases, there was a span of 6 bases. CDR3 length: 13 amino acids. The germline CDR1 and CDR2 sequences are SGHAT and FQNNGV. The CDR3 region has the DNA TGTGCCAGCAGCTTAGATCAGGTAGAGACCCAGTACTTC. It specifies CASSLDQVETQYF.

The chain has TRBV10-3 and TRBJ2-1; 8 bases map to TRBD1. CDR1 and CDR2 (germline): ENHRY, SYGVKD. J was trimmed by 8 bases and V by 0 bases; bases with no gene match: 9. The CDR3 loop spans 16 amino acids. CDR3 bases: TGTGCCATCAGTGAGTCAGGGGCAGGGGGCCGCGATGAGCAGTTCTTC. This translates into CAISESGAGGRDEQFF.

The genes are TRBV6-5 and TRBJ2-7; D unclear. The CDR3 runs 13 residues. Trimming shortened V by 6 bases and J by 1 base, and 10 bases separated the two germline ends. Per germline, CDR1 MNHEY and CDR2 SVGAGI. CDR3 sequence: CASRAGISYEQYF. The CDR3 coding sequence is TGTGCCAGCAGGGCAGGCATTTCCTACGAGCAGTACTTC.

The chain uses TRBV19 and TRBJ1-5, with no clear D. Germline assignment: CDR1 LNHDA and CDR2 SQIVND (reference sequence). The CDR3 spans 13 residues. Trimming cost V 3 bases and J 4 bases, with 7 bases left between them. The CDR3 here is CASSMRGNQPQHF. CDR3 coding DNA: TGTGCCAGTAGTATGAGAGGGAATCAGCCCCAGCATTTT.

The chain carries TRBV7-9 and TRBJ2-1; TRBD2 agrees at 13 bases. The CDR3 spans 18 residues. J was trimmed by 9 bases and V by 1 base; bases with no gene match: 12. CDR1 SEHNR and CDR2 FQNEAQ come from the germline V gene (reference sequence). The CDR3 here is CASSLETLAGGLSGEQFF. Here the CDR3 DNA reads TGTGCCAGCAGCTTAGAGACACTAGCGGGGGGGCTCTCGGGTGAGCAGTTCTTC.

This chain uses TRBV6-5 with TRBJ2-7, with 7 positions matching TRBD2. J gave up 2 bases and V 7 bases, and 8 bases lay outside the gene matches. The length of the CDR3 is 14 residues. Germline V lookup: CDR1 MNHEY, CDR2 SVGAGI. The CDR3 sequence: CASTKGREPYEQYF. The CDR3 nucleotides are TGTGCCAGCACCAAGGGGCGGGAGCCCTACGAGCAGTACTTC.

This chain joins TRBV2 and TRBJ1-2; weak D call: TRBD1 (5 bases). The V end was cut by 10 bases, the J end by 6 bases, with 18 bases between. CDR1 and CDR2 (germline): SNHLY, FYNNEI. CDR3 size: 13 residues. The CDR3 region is CATRRPGVHGYTF. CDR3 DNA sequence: TGTGCCACCAGAAGGCCGGGGGTCCATGGCTACACCTTC.

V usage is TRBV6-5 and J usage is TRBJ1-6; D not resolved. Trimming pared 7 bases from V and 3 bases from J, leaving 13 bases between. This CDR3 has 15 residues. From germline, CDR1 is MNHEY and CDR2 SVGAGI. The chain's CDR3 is CASKARTFYNSPLHF. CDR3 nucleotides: TGTGCCAGCAAAGCCCGGACTTTCTATAATTCACCCCTCCACTTT.

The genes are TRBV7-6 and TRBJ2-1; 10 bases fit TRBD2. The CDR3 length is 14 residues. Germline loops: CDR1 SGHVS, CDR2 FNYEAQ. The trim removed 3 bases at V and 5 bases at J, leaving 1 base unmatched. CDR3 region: CASSFTSGNNEQFF. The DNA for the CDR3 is TGTGCCAGCAGCTTCACTAGCGGGAACAATGAGCAGTTCTTC.

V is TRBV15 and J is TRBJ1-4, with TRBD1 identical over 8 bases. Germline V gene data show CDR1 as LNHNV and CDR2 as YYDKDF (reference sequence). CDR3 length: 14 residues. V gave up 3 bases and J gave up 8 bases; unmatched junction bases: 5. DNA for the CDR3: TGTGCCACCAGCAGGGACAGGGCGAGGGAAAAACTGTTTTTT. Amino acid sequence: CATSRDRAREKLFF. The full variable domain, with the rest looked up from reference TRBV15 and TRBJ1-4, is DAMVIQNPRYQVTQFGKPVTLSCSQTLNHNVMYWYQQKSSQAPKLLFHYYDKDFNNEADTPDNFQSRRPNTSFCFLDIRSPGLGDTAMYLCATSRDRAREKLFFGSGTQLSVL.

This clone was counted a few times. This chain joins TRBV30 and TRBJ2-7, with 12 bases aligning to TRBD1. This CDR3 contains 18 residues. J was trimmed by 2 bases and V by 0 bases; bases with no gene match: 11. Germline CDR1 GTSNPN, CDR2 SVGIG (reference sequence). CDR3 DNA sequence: TGTGCCTGGAGTGTACGGTTTTGGGGGACAGGGGGCGCCTACGAGCAGTACTTC. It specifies CAWSVRFWGTGGAYEQYF.